This TCR beta chain was captured by sequencing in a study of blood T cell repertoires in COVID-19 (dated by TCRdb to 2020 to 2022). At the level of the whole study: Samples covering the acute and convalescent phases of COVID-19 were provided by collaborators in the United States, Italy and Spain. The material from the prospective study consisted of cDNA or gDNA derived from T cells, B-cell-depleted T cells, or PBMCs. The dataset comprised deeply sampled blood TCRbeta repertoires from subjects exposed to, actively infected with, or recovered from COVID-19. The repertoires were released in a freely available public database meant as a resource for research on the immune response to SARS-CoV-2. Samples came from the ongoing ImmuneRACE study (first 160 participants) plus 1,254 subjects from 6 global collaborators. Sample metadata almost always included a de-identified subject ID, COVID-19 status, age in years and sex. HLA class I and class II types, where available, came from metadata supplied by the sample provider rather than from assay-based typing. The full study reports these points: How much clinical and demographic metadata was included differed by source and by participant, and the metadata was provided uncurated.

This clone has only one observation. Its antigen is not yet known. Qualities for individual bases were not recorded, and no much larger clone is one base off. The collaborating institutions used their own protocols to collect whole blood in K2EDTA tubes. For TCRbeta analysis, collaborators shipped samples in one of three forms: frozen whole blood, isolated PBMCs, or DNA extracted from either of those sample types. The immunoSEQ Assay, a bias-controlled multiplex PCR, was used to amplify TCRbeta CDR3 regions from genomic DNA. As for the original processing: Within the assay, amplification of reference gene primers was used to estimate how many nucleated cells each sample contained. To quantify the absolute abundance of each unique TCRbeta CDR3 rearrangement, sequence reads were collapsed and filtered. For each sample, productive Simpson clonality was calculated as the square root of Simpson's diversity index over productive rearrangements. Entries here come from immuneACCESS through TCRdb and include only in-frame sequences with V and J called. Some clones fail to appear in such tables; in the studies checked, an unresolved V gene covers under half of the shortfall, and the cause of the remainder is unknown. V and J calls and clone size follow that table, whereas D and trimming were derived from the DNA. The sample yields about 210,000 clones; over 75% were counted once. Of the sample, about 13% is held by the ten largest clones.

This TCR was sampled from a human donor in a cohort sampled during active COVID-19. Sequences were obtained from peripheral blood.

The nucleotide sequence is given as TGTGCCACCAGGAGGAGGGGTGGAGGTCAGCCCCAGCATTTT. Its protein is CATRRRGGGQPQHF. The rearranged segments are TRBV15 and TRBJ1-5; the D segment could be TRBD1, given 5 matching bases. V lost 6 bases and J lost 6 bases; the stretch between them is 15 bases long. CDR1 and CDR2 were assigned from the germline V gene (reference sequence) as LNHNV and YYDKDF. The CDR3, from cysteine to phenylalanine, totals 14 residues. Only the CDR3 region is kept as DNA, spanning 42 bases read in frame from base 1.